This TCR beta chain was observed in a study of blood T cell repertoires in COVID-19 (TCRdb year 2020). Context from the whole study: Samples covering the acute and convalescent phases of COVID-19 were provided by collaborators in the United States, Italy and Spain. The material from the prospective study consisted of cDNA or gDNA derived from T cells, B-cell-depleted T cells, or PBMCs. Deeply sampled blood TCRbeta repertoires from subjects exposed to, actively infected with, or recovered from COVID-19 were included in the dataset. The repertoires were made available in a free public database intended to serve as a resource for research on the immune response to SARS-CoV-2. The samples were drawn from the first 160 participants of the ongoing ImmuneRACE study and from 1,254 subjects provided by 6 global collaborators. Sample metadata almost always included a de-identified subject ID, COVID-19 status, age in years and sex. HLA class I and class II types, where available, came from metadata supplied by the sample provider rather than from assay-based typing. The paper as a whole reports these results and caveats: The quantity of clinical and demographic metadata differed by source and by participant and was supplied without curation.

Whole blood was collected in K2EDTA tubes by collaborating institutions according to the institutions' own protocols. For TCRbeta analysis, collaborators shipped samples in one of three forms: frozen whole blood, isolated PBMCs, or DNA extracted from either of those sample types. TCRbeta CDR3 regions were amplified from genomic DNA using the immunoSEQ Assay, a bias-controlled multiplex PCR. The study's processing was this. The number of nucleated cells in each sample was estimated by amplification of reference gene primers within the assay. Sequence reads were collapsed and filtered to measure the absolute abundance of every unique TCRbeta CDR3 rearrangement. For each sample, productive Simpson clonality was calculated by taking the square root of Simpson's diversity index across productive rearrangements. TCRdb obtained this table from immuneACCESS and retained in-frame rearrangements with V and J assigned. These tables miss some clones; where compared with another copy, unresolved V genes account for less than half of the shortfall, and the remainder is unexplained. For V, J and clone size, that table is used; D and trimming come from the DNA. This sample gives about 52,000 clones in total; more than 80% of them show up just once. The ten largest clones represent roughly 15% of the sample.

CDR1 and CDR2 were assigned from the germline V gene (reference sequence) as MNHEY and SMNVEV. V trim: 7 bases; J trim: 3 bases; unmatched bases: 3. There are 15 amino acids in the CDR3, from cysteine to phenylalanine inclusive. The DNA shown is the 45-base CDR3, in frame from base 1. This clone was counted only a few times. What antigen it recognizes has not been identified. No per-base quality is available; no much larger clone lies one base away. Sequencing input: peripheral blood. The TCR sequence derives from a human donor in a cohort sampled during active COVID-19. The V gene is TRBV27 and the J gene is TRBJ2-1, with TRBD2 matching 13 junction bases. The base sequence is TGTGCCAGCAAGGGACTAGCGGGGAACTACAATGAGCAGTTCTTC. Protein translation: CASKGLAGNYNEQFF.